This T cell receptor (beta chain) was documented in a study of spatial heterogeneity in lung cancer. As to time point: blood at routine non-recurrence follow-up after resection. TCRdb recomputed calls from the 5' RACE reads with MiXCR, one row per CDR3 protein. This table holds 110,000 or so distinct CDR3 sequences, 11% found once. This clonotype was recorded many times. Germline V gives CDR1 LGHNT, CDR2 FRNRAP. There are 15 residues in the CDR3. The V end lost 1 base, the J end lost 3 bases, and 9 bases lay between the germline ends. The specimen was PBMCs, collected at follow-up. The gene calls are TRBV12-5 and TRBJ2-2; D is unresolved. This TCR was recovered from a female donor with early-stage non-small cell lung cancer. The CDR3 region has the DNA TGTGCTAGTGGTTTGGGGCTTTCTTACACCGGGGAGCTGTTTTTT. This translates into CASGLGLSYTGELFF.